Listed here is a single T cell receptor beta chain. No antigen is known for it. The data were obtained in a study of shared clonotypes between healthy human individuals. CDR1 SGHRS and CDR2 YFSETQ come from the germline V gene. CDR3 length equals 13 residues. Trimming shortened V by 4 bases and J by 0 bases, and 7 bases separated the two germline ends. Overall study results and limits: Clonotypes not shared had lower generation probabilities than those common to all four donors. Relative to memory subsets, naive subsets generally showed larger estimated richness. Expectations were that clonotype sharing among donors would be affected by sequencing depth.

Genomic DNA (from each subset) was split evenly across several immunoSEQ plates. Data came from immunoSEQ multiplex PCR; TCRdb stores just in-frame clones and leaves some out. The top ten hold over 0.3% of the sample, which has more than 1,200,000 clones, about 98.5% seen once. The TCR was taken from a man aged 25 to 45 in good health. Sequences were obtained from naive CD4+ T cells sorted from blood. Subset indicated: CD45RA+ positively selected. The chain employs TRBV5-1 and TRBJ2-5; D is unclear. The CDR3 region has the DNA TGCGCCAGCAGCCGATCGTACCAAGAGACCCAGTACTTC. Its protein product is CASSRSYQETQYF.